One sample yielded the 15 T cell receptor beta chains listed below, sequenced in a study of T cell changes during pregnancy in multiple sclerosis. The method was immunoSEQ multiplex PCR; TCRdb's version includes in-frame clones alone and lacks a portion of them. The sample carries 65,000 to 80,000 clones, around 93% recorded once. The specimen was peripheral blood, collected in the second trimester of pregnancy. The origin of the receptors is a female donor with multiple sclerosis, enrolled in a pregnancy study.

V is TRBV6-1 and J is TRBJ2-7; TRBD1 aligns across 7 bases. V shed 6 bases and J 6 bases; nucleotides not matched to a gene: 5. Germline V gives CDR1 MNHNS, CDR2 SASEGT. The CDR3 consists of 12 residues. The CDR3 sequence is CASRRTGSEQYF. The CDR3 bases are TGTGCCAGCAGACGGACAGGTTCCGAGCAGTACTTC.

In nucleotides, the CDR3 is TGTGCCAGCGAGACAGTGAATAATGAAAAACTGTTTTTT. Its translation is CASETVNNEKLFF. The chain recombines TRBV2 with TRBJ1-4; possible D gene TRBD1, 5 bases. The CDR3 consists of 13 residues. CDR1 is SNHLY and CDR2 is FYNNEI in the germline V gene. Trimming took 8 bases from V and 4 from J, leaving 11 bases between them.

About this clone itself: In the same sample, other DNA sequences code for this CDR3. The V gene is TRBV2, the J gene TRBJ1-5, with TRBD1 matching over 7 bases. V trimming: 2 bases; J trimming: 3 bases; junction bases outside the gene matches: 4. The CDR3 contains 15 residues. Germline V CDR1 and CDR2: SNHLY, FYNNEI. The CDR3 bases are TGTGCCAGCAGTGAAACAGGGGTCAACAATCAGCCCCAGCATTTT. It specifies CASSETGVNNQPQHF.

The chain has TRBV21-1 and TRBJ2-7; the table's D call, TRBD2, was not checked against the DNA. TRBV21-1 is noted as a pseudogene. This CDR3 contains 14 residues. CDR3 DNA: TGTGCCAGCATAAAGCGGGGGAGCTCCTGCGAGCAGTACTTC. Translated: CASIKRGSSCEQYF.

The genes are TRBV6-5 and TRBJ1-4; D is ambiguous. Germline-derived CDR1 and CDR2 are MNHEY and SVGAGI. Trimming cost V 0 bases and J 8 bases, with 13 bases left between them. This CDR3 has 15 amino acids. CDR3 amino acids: CASSYSNLIGEKLFF. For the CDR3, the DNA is TGTGCCAGCAGTTACTCCAATCTTATCGGGGAAAAACTGTTTTTT.

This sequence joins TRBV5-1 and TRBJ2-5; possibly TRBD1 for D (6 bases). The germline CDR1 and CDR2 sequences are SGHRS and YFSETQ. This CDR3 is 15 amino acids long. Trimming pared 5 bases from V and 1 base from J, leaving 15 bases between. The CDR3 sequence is CASSFRRGSQETQYF. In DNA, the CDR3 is TGCGCCAGCAGTTTCCGCAGGGGTAGCCAAGAGACCCAGTACTTC.

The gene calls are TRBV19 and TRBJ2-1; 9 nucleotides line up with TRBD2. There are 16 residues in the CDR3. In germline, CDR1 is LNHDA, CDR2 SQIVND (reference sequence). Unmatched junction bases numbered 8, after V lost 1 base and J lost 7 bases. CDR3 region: CASSIGGGGAGNEQFF. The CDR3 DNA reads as TGTGCCAGTAGTATAGGGGGCGGGGGGGCCGGGAATGAGCAGTTCTTC. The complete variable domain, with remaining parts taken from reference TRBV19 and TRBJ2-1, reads DGGITQSPKYLFRKEGQNVTLSCEQNLNHDAMYWYRQDPGQGLRLIYYSQIVNDFQKGDIAEGYSVSREKKESFPLTVTSAQKNPTAFYLCASSIGGGGAGNEQFFGPGTRLTVL.

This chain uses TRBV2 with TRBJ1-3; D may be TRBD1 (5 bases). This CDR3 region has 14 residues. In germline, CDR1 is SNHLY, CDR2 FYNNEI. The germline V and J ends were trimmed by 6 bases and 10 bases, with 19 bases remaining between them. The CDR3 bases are TGTGCCAGCAGCGACCGGGATGCAGGGAGGACCATATATTTT. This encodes CASSDRDAGRTIYF.

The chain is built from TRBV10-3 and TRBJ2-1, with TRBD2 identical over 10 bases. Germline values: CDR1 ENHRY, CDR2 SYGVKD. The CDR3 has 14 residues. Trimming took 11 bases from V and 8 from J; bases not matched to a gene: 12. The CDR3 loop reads CAVRASGSSYEQFF. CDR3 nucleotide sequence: TGTGCCGTGAGAGCTAGCGGGAGTTCATATGAGCAGTTCTTC.

This chain's CDR3 is CASSPQGAVQPQHF. CDR3 DNA: TGTGCCAGCTCCCCACAGGGGGCCGTCCAGCCCCAGCATTTT. The chain uses TRBV7-2 and TRBJ1-5; 9 bases are a match to TRBD1. The CDR3 spans 14 residues. V shed 8 bases and J 7 bases; nucleotides not matched to a gene: 9. The germline V gene has CDR1 SGHTA and CDR2 FQGNSA.

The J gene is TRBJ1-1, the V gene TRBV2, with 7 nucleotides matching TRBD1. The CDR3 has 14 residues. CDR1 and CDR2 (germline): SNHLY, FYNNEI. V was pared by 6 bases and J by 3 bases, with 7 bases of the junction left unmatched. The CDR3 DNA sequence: TGTGCCAGCAGGGTCGACAGGGAAGACACTGAAGCTTTCTTT. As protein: CASRVDREDTEAFF.

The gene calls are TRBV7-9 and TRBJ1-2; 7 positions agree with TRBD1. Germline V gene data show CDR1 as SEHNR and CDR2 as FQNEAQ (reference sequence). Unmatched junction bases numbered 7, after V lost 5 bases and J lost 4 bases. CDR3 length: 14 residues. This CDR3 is CASSPPGGVYGYTF. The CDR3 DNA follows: TGTGCCAGCAGCCCCCCAGGGGGAGTCTATGGCTACACCTTC. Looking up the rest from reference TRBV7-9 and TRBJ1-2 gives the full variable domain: DTGVSQNPRHKITKRGQNVTFRCDPISEHNRLYWYRQTLGQGPEFLTYFQNEAQLEKSRLLSDRFSAERPKGSFSTLEIQRTEQGDSAMYLCASSPPGGVYGYTFGSGTRLTVV.

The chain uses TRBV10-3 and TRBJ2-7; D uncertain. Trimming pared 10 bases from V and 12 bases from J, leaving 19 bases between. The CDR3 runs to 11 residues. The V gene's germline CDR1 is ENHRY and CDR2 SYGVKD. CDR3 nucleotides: TGTGCCACAGGTCCGAGCCCCAGGATGTACTTC. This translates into CATGPSPRMYF.

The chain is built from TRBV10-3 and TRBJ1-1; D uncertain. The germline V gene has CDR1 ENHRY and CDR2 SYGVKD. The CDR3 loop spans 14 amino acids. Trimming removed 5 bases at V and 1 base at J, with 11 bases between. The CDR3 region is CAISSQVGNTEAFF. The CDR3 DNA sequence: TGTGCCATCAGTTCCCAGGTCGGGAACACTGAAGCTTTCTTT.

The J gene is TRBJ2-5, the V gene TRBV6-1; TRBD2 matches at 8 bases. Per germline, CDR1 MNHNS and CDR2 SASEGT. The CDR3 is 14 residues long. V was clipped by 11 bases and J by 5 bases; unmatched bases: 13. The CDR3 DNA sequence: TGTGCCTCCCAACCCGGGACTAGGGCCGAGACCCAGTACTTC. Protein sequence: CASQPGTRAETQYF.